A single TCR beta chain is shown here with its context. The sample is drawn from a study of blood T cell repertoires in COVID-19. This table comes from immunoSEQ multiplex PCR, and its TCRdb copy is limited to in-frame clones, with some not included. The table lists around 230,000 clones, around 86% of them singletons, with 3% to 4% in the top ten. The germline gives CDR1 GTSNPN, CDR2 SVGIG (reference sequence). The CDR3 is 12 amino acids. V lost 4 bases to trimming and J lost 5 bases, with 11 bases between them. Sequenced material: PBMCs or T cells enriched from blood (not recorded which). The rearrangement uses TRBV30 and TRBJ2-5; TRBD1 is a possible D gene (6 bases). The sequence came from a woman aged 40 to 50 with acute COVID-19. CDR3 amino acids: CAWNQGLETQYF. The CDR3, as DNA: TGTGCCTGGAATCAGGGGTTGGAGACCCAGTACTTC.